The 7 T cell receptor beta chains below were found in one sample sequenced in a study of CXCR3-negative and CXCR3-positive naive CD8 T cells (dated by TCRdb to between 2017 and 2020). These reads were obtained on a NextSeq 550. The Human TCR Profiling Kit (MiLaboratory) was used to make UMI-labeled 5' RACE TRB cDNA libraries. TCRdb reprocessed the reads, reporting each CDR3 protein sequence once and no DNA. This sample's clone table shows about 82,000 distinct CDR3 sequences. Jointly, the top ten make up 0.9% to 1.2% of the sample. The specimen sequenced was naive CXCR3- CD8+ T cells from blood. The cell subset or site label here, explained by the study, means: CD45RO-CCR7+CD27+CD95- naive CD8+ T cells lacking CXCR3 (TNR3-). Receptor source: a human donor in good health. Some clones in this sample may be carry-over from other donors' samples.

V usage is TRBV20-1 and J usage is TRBJ1-1. CDR1 is DFQATT, CDR2 SNEGSKA, per germline (reference sequence). The CDR3 spans 17 residues. CDR3 sequence reads: CSARGPPQEGRNTEAFF.

This rearrangement joins TRBV12-3 or TRBV12-4 to TRBJ2-2; TCRdb's D call of TRBD2 is untestable without DNA. The CDR3 is 18 amino acids. CDR3 sequence: CASRPEAHSTKNTGELFF.

The V call is TRBV7-2, the J call TRBJ2-3; with no DNA, the TCRdb D assignment of TRBD1 cannot be verified. The CDR3 loop spans 15 amino acids. Looked up from germline, CDR1 is SGHTA and CDR2 is FQGNSA. CDR3 residues: CASSPEGGAGDTQYF.

The rearrangement links TRBV6-2 or TRBV6-3 to TRBJ2-7; TCRdb lists TRBD2, though no DNA is available to test this call. Germline V gene lookup returns CDR1 MNHEY and CDR2 SVGEGT. The CDR3 covers 12 residues. CDR3 protein: CASNLGLSEQYF.

This chain links TRBV7-3 with TRBJ1-1; TCRdb gives TRBD1 as the D gene, but with no DNA this cannot be confirmed. CDR1 is SGHTA and CDR2 is FQGTGA in the germline V gene. CDR3 length equals 15 residues. CDR3 amino acids: CASSLMGQGNAEAFF.

The chain recombines TRBV10-1 with TRBJ1-1. Germline V lookup: CDR1 WNHNN, CDR2 SYGVQD (reference sequence). CDR3 size: 14 residues. CDR3 protein: CASSLEHENTEAFF.

V gene TRBV2 combines with J gene TRBJ2-3; the D call of TRBD1 rests on TCRdb alone, since no DNA is present to check it. Per the germline V gene, CDR1 is SNHLY and CDR2 is FYNNEI. This CDR3 has 15 residues. CDR3 residues: CASSGNREGAVTQYF.